This is a list of T cell receptor beta chains from one sample in a study of shared clonotypes between healthy human individuals. Only in-frame clones appear in the TCRdb table, and some are missing; sequencing was by immunoSEQ multiplex PCR. The sample holds around 1.9 million clones, 93% seen once. The source material was naive CD8+ T cells from PBMCs. These receptors were taken from a young man in good health. Some clones in this sample may be carry-over from other donors' samples. Both conserved end residues are part of each CDR3. A D gene is named only where the DNA matches it firmly. The size field is filled for only some rows; it gives once, few, many or a size class.

abundance: NA
j_gene: TRBJ2-1
d_gene: NA
v_gene: TRBV7-8
CDR3aa: CASSQDGHNEQFF
CDR3nt: TGTGCCAGCAGTCAGGACGGACACAATGAGCAGTTCTTC

abundance: NA
j_gene: TRBJ1-5
d_gene: NA
v_gene: TRBV15
CDR3aa: CATSEMGVGQPQHF
CDR3nt: TGTGCCACCAGCGAGATGGGGGTAGGGCAGCCCCAGCATTTT

abundance: once
j_gene: TRBJ2-6
d_gene: NA
v_gene: TRBV9
CDR3aa: CASRGTDSGANVLTF
CDR3nt: TGTGCCAGCAGAGGGACGGATTCTGGGGCCAACGTCCTGACTTTC

abundance: NA
j_gene: TRBJ2-7
d_gene: NA
v_gene: TRBV5-1
CDR3aa: CASSTRTSYEQYF
CDR3nt: TGCGCCAGCAGCACCCGGACCTCCTACGAGCAGTACTTC

abundance: NA
j_gene: TRBJ1-1
d_gene: NA
v_gene: TRBV4-1
CDR3aa: CASSPQEVYTEAFF
CDR3nt: TGCGCCAGCAGCCCCCAAGAAGTTTACACTGAAGCTTTCTTT

abundance: NA
j_gene: TRBJ1-2
d_gene: TRBD1
v_gene: TRBV9
CDR3aa: CASSANRDRGLYGYTF
CDR3nt: TGTGCCAGCAGCGCAAACCGGGACAGGGGACTCTATGGCTACACCTTC

abundance: NA
j_gene: TRBJ2-7
d_gene: NA
v_gene: TRBV7-9
CDR3aa: CASSSTFPSYEQYF
CDR3nt: TGTGCCAGCAGTTCCACTTTCCCCTCCTACGAGCAGTACTTC

abundance: NA
j_gene: TRBJ2-1
d_gene: NA
v_gene: TRBV4-1
CDR3aa: CASSQEGGVSPSNEQFF
CDR3nt: TGCGCCAGCAGCCAAGAAGGGGGTGTATCACCCTCTAATGAGCAGTTCTTC

abundance: NA
j_gene: TRBJ2-7
d_gene: NA
v_gene: TRBV28
CDR3aa: CASRRITSYEQYF
CDR3nt: TGTGCCAGCAGAAGGATTACCTCCTACGAGCAGTACTTC

abundance: NA
j_gene: TRBJ2-7
d_gene: NA
v_gene: TRBV5-1
CDR3aa: CASSPAVTSSLADYEQYF
CDR3nt: TGCGCCAGCAGCCCAGCAGTCACTTCGAGCCTAGCCGACTACGAGCAGTACTTC

abundance: NA
j_gene: TRBJ1-1
d_gene: NA
v_gene: TRBV5-1
CDR3aa: CASKEQGVMNTEAFF
CDR3nt: TGCGCCAGCAAGGAACAGGGCGTTATGAACACTGAAGCTTTCTTT

abundance: NA
j_gene: TRBJ1-1
d_gene: NA
v_gene: TRBV11-2
CDR3aa: CASSAGSSGAFF
CDR3nt: TGTGCCAGCAGTGCCGGTTCCTCGGGGGCTTTCTTT

abundance: NA
j_gene: TRBJ2-7
d_gene: TRBD1
v_gene: TRBV7-8
CDR3aa: CASSYPRQGALSYEQYF
CDR3nt: TGTGCCAGCAGCTACCCTAGACAGGGGGCTCTATCCTACGAGCAGTACTTC

abundance: NA
j_gene: TRBJ2-7
d_gene: NA
v_gene: TRBV10-3
CDR3aa: CAISEARIAFIYEQYF
CDR3nt: TGTGCCATCAGTGAAGCTAGAATAGCTTTTATCTACGAGCAGTACTTC

abundance: NA
j_gene: TRBJ2-7
d_gene: NA
v_gene: TRBV12-5
CDR3aa: CASSLGYEQYF
CDR3nt: TGTGCTAGTAGTCTGGGGTACGAGCAGTACTTC

abundance: NA
j_gene: TRBJ2-3
d_gene: TRBD1
v_gene: TRBV9
CDR3aa: CASRHGQEATDTQYF
CDR3nt: TGTGCCAGCAGACACGGACAGGAAGCCACAGATACGCAGTATTTT

abundance: NA
j_gene: TRBJ1-1
d_gene: NA
v_gene: TRBV12-5
CDR3aa: CASGHHDSEAFF
CDR3nt: TGTGCTAGTGGTCACCATGACAGTGAAGCTTTCTTT

abundance: once
j_gene: TRBJ2-1
d_gene: NA
v_gene: TRBV11-1
CDR3aa: CASRWEIGTAKFF
CDR3nt: TGTGCCAGCAGATGGGAAATTGGGACTGCTAAGTTCTTC

abundance: NA
j_gene: TRBJ1-5
d_gene: TRBD1
v_gene: TRBV4-3
CDR3aa: CASSQDEGAGQPQHF
CDR3nt: TGCGCCAGCAGCCAAGATGAGGGGGCTGGGCAGCCCCAGCATTTT

abundance: NA
j_gene: TRBJ1-1
d_gene: TRBD1
v_gene: TRBV27
CDR3aa: CASSHITTTGGTEAFF
CDR3nt: TGTGCCAGCAGTCATATTACAACTACAGGGGGCACTGAAGCTTTCTTT

abundance: NA
j_gene: TRBJ2-1
d_gene: TRBD2
v_gene: TRBV7-9
CDR3aa: CASSLLAGPSYNEQFF
CDR3nt: TGTGCCAGCAGCTTACTAGCGGGACCCTCCTACAATGAGCAGTTCTTC

abundance: NA
j_gene: TRBJ2-2
d_gene: TRBD1
v_gene: TRBV9
CDR3aa: CASSRTGENTGELFF
CDR3nt: TGTGCCAGCAGCCGGACAGGGGAGAACACCGGGGAGCTGTTTTTT

abundance: once
j_gene: TRBJ1-1
d_gene: NA
v_gene: TRBV20-1
CDR3aa: CSAWWGTEAFF
CDR3nt: TGCAGTGCTTGGTGGGGGACTGAAGCTTTCTTT

abundance: NA
j_gene: TRBJ2-1
d_gene: TRBD2
v_gene: TRBV7-3
CDR3aa: CASSTRTSGSYNEQFF
CDR3nt: TGTGCCAGCAGCACACGGACTAGCGGCTCCTACAATGAGCAGTTCTTC

abundance: NA
j_gene: TRBJ2-1
d_gene: NA
v_gene: TRBV27
CDR3aa: CASSSSLNEQFF
CDR3nt: TGTGCCAGCAGTTCTAGCCTGAATGAGCAGTTCTTC

abundance: NA
j_gene: TRBJ1-5
d_gene: NA
v_gene: TRBV5-8
CDR3aa: CASSMNQPQHF
CDR3nt: TGTGCCAGCAGCATGAATCAGCCCCAGCATTTT

abundance: NA
j_gene: TRBJ2-1
d_gene: TRBD2
v_gene: TRBV27
CDR3aa: CASSFSAGERYNEQFF
CDR3nt: TGTGCCAGCAGTTTCTCTGCGGGAGAGCGGTACAATGAGCAGTTCTTC

abundance: NA
j_gene: TRBJ2-1
d_gene: NA
v_gene: TRBV7-7
CDR3aa: CASSLALGAGNSYNEQFF
CDR3nt: TGTGCCAGCAGCTTAGCTTTGGGTGCGGGGAACTCCTACAATGAGCAGTTCTTC

abundance: NA
j_gene: TRBJ1-5
d_gene: NA
v_gene: TRBV5-1
CDR3aa: CASSFKWGNQPQHF
CDR3nt: TGCGCCAGCAGCTTTAAATGGGGAAATCAGCCCCAGCATTTT

abundance: NA
j_gene: TRBJ1-3
d_gene: TRBD1
v_gene: TRBV7-2
CDR3aa: CASSIQGFGNTIYF
CDR3nt: TGTGCCAGCAGCATACAGGGGTTCGGAAACACCATATATTTT

abundance: NA
j_gene: TRBJ2-7
d_gene: TRBD1
v_gene: TRBV14
CDR3aa: CASSLTGTGKEQYF
CDR3nt: TGTGCCAGCAGCCTGACCGGGACAGGGAAAGAGCAGTACTTC

abundance: NA
j_gene: TRBJ1-5
d_gene: NA
v_gene: TRBV7-2
CDR3aa: CASSLYTGMQPQHF
CDR3nt: TGTGCCAGCAGCTTATATACGGGTATGCAGCCCCAGCATTTT

abundance: NA
j_gene: TRBJ1-5
d_gene: NA
v_gene: TRBV15
CDR3aa: CATSRGGVGQPQHF
CDR3nt: TGTGCCACCAGCAGAGGAGGGGTAGGACAGCCCCAGCATTTT

abundance: NA
j_gene: TRBJ2-7
d_gene: TRBD2
v_gene: TRBV27
CDR3aa: CASRHSRDYSSYEQYF
CDR3nt: TGTGCCAGCAGACATTCCCGGGACTACAGCTCCTACGAGCAGTACTTC

abundance: NA
j_gene: TRBJ2-1
d_gene: NA
v_gene: TRBV9
CDR3aa: CASSSGLTSNEQFF
CDR3nt: TGTGCCAGCAGCTCGGGACTGACGAGCAATGAGCAGTTCTTC

abundance: NA
j_gene: TRBJ2-7
d_gene: NA
v_gene: TRBV7-6
CDR3aa: CASSLLTGGNYEQYF
CDR3nt: TGTGCCAGCAGCTTATTAACTGGCGGGAACTACGAGCAGTACTTC

abundance: NA
j_gene: TRBJ2-7
d_gene: TRBD2
v_gene: TRBV6-6
CDR3aa: CASTEAGGGVEQYF
CDR3nt: TGTGCCAGCACCGAAGCGGGAGGCGGTGTCGAGCAGTACTTC

abundance: NA
j_gene: TRBJ1-2
d_gene: TRBD1
v_gene: TRBV9
CDR3aa: CASSPRTGNYGYTF
CDR3nt: TGTGCCAGCAGCCCGCGGACAGGGAACTATGGCTACACCTTC

abundance: NA
j_gene: TRBJ2-4
d_gene: NA
v_gene: TRBV21-1
CDR3aa: CASSTQDRNKNIQYF
CDR3nt: TGTGCCAGCAGCACCCAGGACAGGAATAAAAACATTCAGTACTTC

abundance: NA
j_gene: TRBJ2-5
d_gene: TRBD1
v_gene: TRBV7-9
CDR3aa: CASSWPPNRGETQYF
CDR3nt: TGTGCCAGCAGCTGGCCCCCCAACAGGGGGGAGACCCAGTACTTC

abundance: NA
j_gene: TRBJ2-7
d_gene: NA
v_gene: TRBV2
CDR3aa: CASSEAPAALSYEQYF
CDR3nt: TGTGCCAGCAGTGAAGCTCCAGCGGCCCTCTCCTACGAGCAGTACTTC

abundance: NA
j_gene: TRBJ2-3
d_gene: NA
v_gene: TRBV28
CDR3aa: CASSWSALTDTQYF
CDR3nt: TGTGCCAGCAGTTGGTCGGCCCTCACAGATACGCAGTATTTT

abundance: NA
j_gene: TRBJ2-7
d_gene: TRBD1
v_gene: TRBV27
CDR3aa: CASSPPGQDLYEQYF
CDR3nt: TGTGCCAGCAGTCCACCAGGACAGGACCTCTACGAGCAGTACTTC

abundance: NA
j_gene: TRBJ1-2
d_gene: NA
v_gene: TRBV7-8
CDR3aa: CASSLVLDGLYGYTF
CDR3nt: TGTGCCAGCAGCTTAGTCCTGGACGGCCTCTATGGCTACACCTTC

abundance: NA
j_gene: TRBJ2-3
d_gene: TRBD2
v_gene: TRBV4-3
CDR3aa: CASSPSGLAPSTDTQYF
CDR3nt: TGCGCCAGCAGCCCTTCGGGACTAGCGCCTAGCACAGATACGCAGTATTTT

abundance: NA
j_gene: TRBJ2-6
d_gene: TRBD2
v_gene: TRBV9
CDR3aa: CASSTPGGLGPPSGANVLTF
CDR3nt: TGTGCCAGCAGCACCCCCGGGGGACTAGGACCGCCTTCTGGGGCCAACGTCCTGACTTTC

abundance: few
j_gene: TRBJ1-1
d_gene: TRBD1
v_gene: TRBV28
CDR3aa: CAGRGQRMMNTEAFF
CDR3nt: TGTGCCGGAAGGGGACAGCGAATGATGAACACTGAAGCTTTCTTT

abundance: NA
j_gene: TRBJ2-7
d_gene: NA
v_gene: TRBV7-9
CDR3aa: CASTEGRFGEQYF
CDR3nt: TGTGCCAGCACCGAGGGTAGGTTCGGCGAGCAGTACTTC

abundance: NA
j_gene: TRBJ2-4
d_gene: TRBD2
v_gene: TRBV6-1
CDR3aa: CASRGTSGNVQYF
CDR3nt: TGTGCCAGCAGGGGGACTAGCGGGAACGTTCAGTACTTC

abundance: NA
j_gene: TRBJ2-1
d_gene: NA
v_gene: TRBV7-2
CDR3aa: CASTSEASSYNEQFF
CDR3nt: TGTGCCAGCACCTCCGAGGCTAGCTCCTACAATGAGCAGTTCTTC

abundance: NA
j_gene: TRBJ1-1
d_gene: NA
v_gene: TRBV27
CDR3aa: CASRSARGSGTEAFF
CDR3nt: TGTGCCAGCAGGTCAGCGAGGGGTTCGGGCACTGAAGCTTTCTTT

abundance: NA
j_gene: TRBJ2-1
d_gene: TRBD2
v_gene: TRBV27
CDR3aa: CASSPPIAGVYNEQFF
CDR3nt: TGTGCCAGCAGTCCTCCAATAGCGGGAGTCTACAATGAGCAGTTCTTC

abundance: NA
j_gene: TRBJ1-1
d_gene: TRBD1
v_gene: TRBV6-1
CDR3aa: CACRQGSTEAFF
CDR3nt: TGTGCCTGCAGACAGGGGAGCACTGAAGCTTTCTTT

abundance: once
j_gene: TRBJ2-1
d_gene: NA
v_gene: TRBV7-9
CDR3aa: CASRTGTLAPERNEQFF
CDR3nt: TGTGCCAGCAGAACCGGGACTCTCGCACCGGAGCGCAATGAGCAGTTCTTC

abundance: NA
j_gene: TRBJ2-1
d_gene: TRBD2
v_gene: TRBV13
CDR3aa: CASSFTLAGGYNEQFF
CDR3nt: TGTGCCAGCAGCTTTACACTAGCGGGAGGGTACAATGAGCAGTTCTTC

abundance: NA
j_gene: TRBJ1-1
d_gene: NA
v_gene: TRBV6-5
CDR3aa: CASSYGMATEAFF
CDR3nt: TGTGCCAGCAGTTACGGGATGGCCACTGAAGCTTTCTTT

abundance: NA
j_gene: TRBJ1-2
d_gene: NA
v_gene: TRBV5-1
CDR3aa: CAISPPDSNYGYTF
CDR3nt: TGCGCCATCTCACCGCCGGACAGTAACTATGGCTACACCTTC

abundance: NA
j_gene: TRBJ2-2
d_gene: TRBD2
v_gene: TRBV28
CDR3aa: CASHSGYNTGELFF
CDR3nt: TGTGCCAGTCATAGCGGGTATAACACCGGGGAGCTGTTTTTT

abundance: NA
j_gene: TRBJ2-3
d_gene: TRBD1
v_gene: TRBV27
CDR3aa: CASSQPQGADTQYF
CDR3nt: TGTGCCAGCAGTCAACCACAGGGGGCAGATACGCAGTATTTT

abundance: NA
j_gene: TRBJ1-5
d_gene: NA
v_gene: TRBV10-1
CDR3aa: CASSESRNQPQHF
CDR3nt: TGCGCCAGCAGTGAGTCGAGGAATCAGCCCCAGCATTTT